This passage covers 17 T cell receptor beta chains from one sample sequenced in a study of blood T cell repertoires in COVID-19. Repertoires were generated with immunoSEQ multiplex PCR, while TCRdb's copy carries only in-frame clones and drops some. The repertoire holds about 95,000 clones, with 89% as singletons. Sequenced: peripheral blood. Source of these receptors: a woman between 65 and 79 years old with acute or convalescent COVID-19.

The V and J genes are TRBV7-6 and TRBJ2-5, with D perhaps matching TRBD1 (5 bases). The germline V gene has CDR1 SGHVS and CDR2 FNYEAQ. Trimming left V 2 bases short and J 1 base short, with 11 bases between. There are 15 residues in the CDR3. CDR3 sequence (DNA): TGTGCCAGCAGCTTATACCAGGGAACCCAAGAGACCCAGTACTTC. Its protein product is CASSLYQGTQETQYF.

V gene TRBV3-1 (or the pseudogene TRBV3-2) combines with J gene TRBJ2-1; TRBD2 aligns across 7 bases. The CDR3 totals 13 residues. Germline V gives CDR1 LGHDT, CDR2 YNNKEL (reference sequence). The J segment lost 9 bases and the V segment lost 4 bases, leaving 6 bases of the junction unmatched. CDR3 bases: TGTGCCAGCAGCCCACGACTAGCAGGTGAGCAGTTCTTC. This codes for CASSPRLAGEQFF.

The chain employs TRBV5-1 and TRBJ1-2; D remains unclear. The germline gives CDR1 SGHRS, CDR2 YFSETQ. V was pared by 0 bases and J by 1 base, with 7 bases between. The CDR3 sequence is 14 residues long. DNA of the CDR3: TGCGCCAGCAGCTTGGGCCCGGGTAACTATGGCTACACCTTC. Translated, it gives CASSLGPGNYGYTF.

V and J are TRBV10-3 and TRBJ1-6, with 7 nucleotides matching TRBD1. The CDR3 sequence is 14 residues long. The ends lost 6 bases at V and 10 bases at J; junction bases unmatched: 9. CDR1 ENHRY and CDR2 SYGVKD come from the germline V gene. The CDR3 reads CAIRAGQAGSPLHF. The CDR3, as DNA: TGTGCCATCAGAGCCGGACAGGCAGGATCACCCCTCCACTTT.

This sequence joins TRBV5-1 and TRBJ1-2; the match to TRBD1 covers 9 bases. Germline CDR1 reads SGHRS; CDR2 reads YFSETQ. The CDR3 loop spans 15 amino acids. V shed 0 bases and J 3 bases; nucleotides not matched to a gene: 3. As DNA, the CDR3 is TGCGCCAGCAGCTTGGGTACAGGGGGCTACTATGGCTACACCTTC. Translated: CASSLGTGGYYGYTF.

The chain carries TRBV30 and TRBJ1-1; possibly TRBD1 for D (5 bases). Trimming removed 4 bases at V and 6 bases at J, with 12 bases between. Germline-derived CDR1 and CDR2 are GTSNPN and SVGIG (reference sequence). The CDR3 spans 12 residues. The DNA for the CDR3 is TGTGCCTGGAATCCGGGGGTCCCTGAAGCTTTCTTT. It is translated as CAWNPGVPEAFF.

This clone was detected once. CDR3 DNA: TGTGCTAGTGGCCCACCCGGATCGGGCAATGAGCAGTTCTTC. Its protein product is CASGPPGSGNEQFF. The J gene is TRBJ2-1, the V gene TRBV12-5; no clear D gene. The V gene's germline CDR1 is LGHNT and CDR2 FRNRAP. V lost 6 bases and J 6 bases, leaving 15 bases between the germline ends. The CDR3 consists of 14 residues.

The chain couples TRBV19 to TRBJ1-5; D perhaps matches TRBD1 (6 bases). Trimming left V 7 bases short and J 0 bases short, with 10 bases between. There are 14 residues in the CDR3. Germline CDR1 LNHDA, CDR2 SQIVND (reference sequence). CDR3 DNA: TGTGCCAGTAACCGACAGGCTAGCAATCAGCCCCAGCATTTT. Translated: CASNRQASNQPQHF.

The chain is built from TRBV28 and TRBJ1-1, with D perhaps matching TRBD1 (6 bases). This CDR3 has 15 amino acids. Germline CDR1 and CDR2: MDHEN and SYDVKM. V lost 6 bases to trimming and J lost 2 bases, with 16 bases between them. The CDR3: CASRPTQGPNTEAFF. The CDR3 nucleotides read TGTGCCAGCAGACCCACACAGGGACCTAACACTGAAGCTTTCTTT.

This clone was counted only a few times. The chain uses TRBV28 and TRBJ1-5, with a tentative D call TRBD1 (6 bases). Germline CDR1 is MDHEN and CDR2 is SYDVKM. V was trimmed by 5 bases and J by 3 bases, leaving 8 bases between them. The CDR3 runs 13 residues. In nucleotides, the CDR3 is TGTGCCAGCAGTGGGGACATCAATCAGCCCCAGCATTTT. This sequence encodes CASSGDINQPQHF.

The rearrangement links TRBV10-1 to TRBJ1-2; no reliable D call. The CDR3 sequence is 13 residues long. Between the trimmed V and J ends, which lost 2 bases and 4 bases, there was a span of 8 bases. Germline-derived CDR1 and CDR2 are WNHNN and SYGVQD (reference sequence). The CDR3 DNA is TGCGCCAGCAGTGAGGGCGGCCGCTATGGCTACACCTTC. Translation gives CASSEGGRYGYTF.

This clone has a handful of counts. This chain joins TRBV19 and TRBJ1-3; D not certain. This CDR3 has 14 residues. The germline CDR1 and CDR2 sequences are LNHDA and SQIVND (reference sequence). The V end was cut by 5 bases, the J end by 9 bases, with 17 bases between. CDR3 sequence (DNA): TGTGCCAGTAGTCCCAATATCGCGTCGGGCACCATATATTTT. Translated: CASSPNIASGTIYF. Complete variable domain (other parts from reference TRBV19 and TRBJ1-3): DGGITQSPKYLFRKEGQNVTLSCEQNLNHDAMYWYRQDPGQGLRLIYYSQIVNDFQKGDIAEGYSVSREKKESFPLTVTSAQKNPTAFYLCASSPNIASGTIYFGEGSWLTVV.

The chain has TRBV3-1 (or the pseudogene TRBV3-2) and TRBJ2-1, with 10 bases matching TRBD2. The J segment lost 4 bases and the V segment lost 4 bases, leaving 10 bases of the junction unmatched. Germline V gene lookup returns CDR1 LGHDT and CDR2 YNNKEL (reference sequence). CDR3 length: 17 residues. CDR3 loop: CASSPERGGQRYNEQFF. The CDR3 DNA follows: TGTGCCAGCAGCCCCGAGCGGGGGGGGCAAAGATACAATGAGCAGTTCTTC.

The CDR3 DNA reads TGTGCCATCAGCCTAGAAACAGGGTCCACTGAAGCTTTCTTT. Its translation: CAISLETGSTEAFF. This chain joins TRBV10-3 and TRBJ1-1; a weak D match, TRBD1 (6 bases). V lost 6 bases, J lost 4 bases, and 15 bases lay in between. CDR1 is ENHRY, CDR2 SYGVKD, per germline. The CDR3 runs 14 residues.

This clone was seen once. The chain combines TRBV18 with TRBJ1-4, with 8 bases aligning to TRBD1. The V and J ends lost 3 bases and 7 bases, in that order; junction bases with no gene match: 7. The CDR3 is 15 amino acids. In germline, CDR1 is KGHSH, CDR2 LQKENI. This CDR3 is CASSPGDRQAEKLFF. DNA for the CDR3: TGTGCCAGCTCACCGGGGGACAGGCAGGCTGAAAAACTGTTTTTT.

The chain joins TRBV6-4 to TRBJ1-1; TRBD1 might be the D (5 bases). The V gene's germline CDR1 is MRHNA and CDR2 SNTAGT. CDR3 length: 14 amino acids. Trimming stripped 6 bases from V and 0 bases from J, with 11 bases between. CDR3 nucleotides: TGTGCCAGCAGGCGGGGACGGATGAACACTGAAGCTTTCTTT. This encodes CASRRGRMNTEAFF.

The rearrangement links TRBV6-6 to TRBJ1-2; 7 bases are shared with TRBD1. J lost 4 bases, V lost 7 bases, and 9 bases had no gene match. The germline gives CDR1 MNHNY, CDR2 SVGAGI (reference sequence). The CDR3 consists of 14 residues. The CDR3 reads CASTGLGTVYGYTF. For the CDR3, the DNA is TGTGCCAGCACCGGTCTTGGGACAGTCTATGGCTACACCTTC.